A single sample is the source of the 14 T cell receptor beta chains below, sequenced in a study of Ad26.COV2.S vaccination and SARS-CoV-2 variants. The repertoire was sequenced with immunoSEQ multiplex PCR; TCRdb's copy has only in-frame clones and lacks some. The sample consists of roughly 100,000 clones, around 80% of them appearing once. Source: peripheral blood, taken after recovery from COVID-19. The receptors derive from a human donor who had recovered from COVID-19.

This clone was seen more than once but under ten times. The CDR3 loop is CASSRGANNQPQHF. As DNA, the CDR3 is TGTGCCAGCAGCCGGGGGGCAAATAATCAGCCCCAGCATTTT. The chain joins TRBV6-5 to TRBJ1-5; perhaps TRBD1 as D (6 bases). V was clipped by 6 bases and J by 4 bases, with 13 bases between them. This CDR3 comprises 14 residues. CDR1 is MNHEY, CDR2 SVGAGI, per germline.

Remarks on this clone: Since no conserved phenylalanine or tryptophan closes the CDR3, a read error is the likely cause. The DNA is omitted, as the CDR3 cannot be located on it reliably, and the CDR3 follows TCRdb's listing. The V call is TRBV19, the J call TRBJ1-2; the table's D gene call, TRBD1, was not cross checked with the DNA. The CDR3 length equals 8 residues, ends included. The germline CDR1 and CDR2 sequences are LNHDA and SQIVND (reference sequence). The CDR3 sequence: CASTDSLV.

V is TRBV2 and J is TRBJ2-5; no clear D gene. The germline V gene has CDR1 SNHLY and CDR2 FYNNEI. CDR3 length: 15 residues. Trimming took off 1 base at V and 6 bases at J, with 15 bases between the two ends. CDR3 in DNA: TGTGCCAGCAGTGAAGAGGCCTCCGTCGGAAAGACCCAGTACTTC. Amino acids: CASSEEASVGKTQYF.

This rearrangement joins TRBV7-9 to TRBJ1-6; 7 nucleotides line up with TRBD1. This CDR3 region has 17 residues. V trimming: 5 bases; J trimming: 5 bases; junction bases outside the gene matches: 12. Germline V lookup: CDR1 SEHNR, CDR2 FQNEAQ (reference sequence). The CDR3 DNA is TGTGCCAGCAGCCATTCTACAGGGGTTGAGAATAATTCACCCCTCCACTTT. As protein: CASSHSTGVENNSPLHF.

The rearrangement links TRBV4-2 to TRBJ1-4, with TRBD1 identical over 7 bases. The germline CDR1 and CDR2 sequences are LGHNA and YNFKEQ. The CDR3 has 15 amino acids. J gave up 6 bases and V 0 bases, and 4 bases lay outside the gene matches. CDR3 amino acids: CASSQDTGVDEKLFF. For the CDR3, the DNA is TGTGCCAGCAGCCAAGACACAGGGGTGGATGAAAAACTGTTTTTT.

V usage is TRBV3-1 (or the pseudogene TRBV3-2) and J usage is TRBJ1-1, with a weak D call TRBD1 (6 bases). The CDR3 extends over 15 amino acids. The V gene lost 2 bases and the J gene lost 3 bases, with 13 bases spanning the gap. Per the germline V gene, CDR1 is LGHDT and CDR2 is YNNKEL (reference sequence). The DNA of the CDR3 is TGTGCCAGCAGCCAACGGGGGCGAGGCGACACTGAAGCTTTCTTT. It encodes CASSQRGRGDTEAFF.

This clone was detected only once. The chain is built from TRBV6-5 and TRBJ1-2, with D perhaps TRBD1 (5 bases). V was cut by 7 bases and J by 2 bases, with 17 bases left in between. This CDR3 has 15 residues. Germline V gene data show CDR1 as MNHEY and CDR2 as SVGAGI. The CDR3 loop is CASIRSSAGNYGYTF. The DNA for the CDR3 is TGTGCCAGCATCCGAAGCTCGGCAGGGAACTATGGCTACACCTTC.

J is TRBJ1-6 and V is TRBV5-5; D is unresolved. Germline lookup yields CDR1 SGHKS and CDR2 YYEKEE (reference sequence). The CDR3 spans 16 residues. Deletions cut 3 bases from V and 2 bases from J, with 12 bases between. The CDR3 DNA follows: TGTGCCAGCAGCTCCCTGGGTTACACCTATAATTCACCCCTCCACTTT. Protein sequence: CASSSLGYTYNSPLHF.

This clone was observed a handful of times. V and J are TRBV10-3 and TRBJ2-2; D is possibly TRBD1 (6 bases). The V end was cut by 6 bases, the J end by 0 bases, with 8 bases between. The CDR3 is 14 amino acids. Germline V lookup: CDR1 ENHRY, CDR2 SYGVKD. Written as DNA, the CDR3 is TGTGCCATCAGGCGACAGGCGAACACCGGGGAGCTGTTTTTT. Protein: CAIRRQANTGELFF.

As DNA, the CDR3 is TGTGCCAGCAGAGGACAGGGCCCTCGGCTTGGAAACACCATATATTTT. Translating gives CASRGQGPRLGNTIYF. The V gene is TRBV27, the J gene TRBJ1-3; 8 bases line up with TRBD1. The CDR3 has 16 residues. Germline-derived CDR1 and CDR2 are MNHEY and SMNVEV (reference sequence). The J segment lost 3 bases and the V segment lost 6 bases, leaving 10 bases of the junction unmatched.

This chain connects TRBV28 to TRBJ1-1; maybe TRBD1 (6 bases). The CDR3 runs 15 residues. V lost 6 bases, J lost 4 bases, and 18 bases lay in between. Germline V gives CDR1 MDHEN, CDR2 SYDVKM. CDR3 nucleotides: TGTGCCAGCAGCGTACCCCAGGGGAAAACCACTGAAGCTTTCTTT. It encodes CASSVPQGKTTEAFF.

The V call is TRBV18, the J call TRBJ1-5; 8 bases line up with TRBD1. The CDR3 extends over 16 amino acids. Trimming cost V 2 bases and J 6 bases; bases outside gene matches: 9. Germline values: CDR1 KGHSH, CDR2 LQKENI. CDR3 protein: CASSPYPGGAGQPQHF. The CDR3 DNA reads as TGTGCCAGCTCACCATATCCAGGGGGCGCAGGTCAGCCCCAGCATTTT.

CDR3 amino acids: CASSQGQGNTIYF. The CDR3 coding sequence is TGTGCCAGCAGTCAGGGACAAGGAAACACCATATATTTT. The chain is built from TRBV28 and TRBJ1-3; possible D gene TRBD1, 6 bases. Germline-derived CDR1 and CDR2 are MDHEN and SYDVKM. The V and J ends lost 5 bases and 4 bases respectively, with 9 bases between them. This CDR3 contains 13 residues. The whole variable domain, filled in from reference TRBV28 and TRBJ1-3, reads DVKVTQSSRYLVKRTGEKVFLECVQDMDHENMFWYRQDPGLGLRLIYFSYDVKMKEKGDIPEGYSVSREKKERFSLILESASTNQTSMYLCASSQGQGNTIYFGEGSWLTVV.

The J gene is TRBJ2-3, the V gene TRBV5-1, with 10 bases matching TRBD2. With 1 base clipped from V and 4 bases from J, the junction kept 3 bases outside the gene matches. The V gene's germline CDR1 is SGHRS and CDR2 YFSETQ. The CDR3 loop spans 15 amino acids. The CDR3 DNA reads TGCGCCAGCAGCTTGCAGCGGGGGGGCGCAGATACGCAGTATTTT. Translating gives CASSLQRGGADTQYF.